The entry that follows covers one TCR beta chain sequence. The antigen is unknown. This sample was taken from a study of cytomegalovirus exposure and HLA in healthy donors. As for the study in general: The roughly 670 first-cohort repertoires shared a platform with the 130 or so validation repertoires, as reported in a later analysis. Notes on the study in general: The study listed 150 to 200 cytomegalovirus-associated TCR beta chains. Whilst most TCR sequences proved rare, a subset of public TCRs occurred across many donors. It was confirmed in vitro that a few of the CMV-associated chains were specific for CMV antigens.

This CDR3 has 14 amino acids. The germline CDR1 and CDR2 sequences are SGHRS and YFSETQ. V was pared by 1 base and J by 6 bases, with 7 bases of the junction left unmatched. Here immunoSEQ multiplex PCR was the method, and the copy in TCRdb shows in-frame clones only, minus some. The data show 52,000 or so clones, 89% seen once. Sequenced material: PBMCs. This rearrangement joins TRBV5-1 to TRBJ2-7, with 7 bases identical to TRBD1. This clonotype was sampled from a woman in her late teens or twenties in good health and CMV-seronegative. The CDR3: CASSLLVSGGEQYF. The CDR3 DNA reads TGCGCCAGCAGCTTGTTAGTTTCAGGGGGCGAGCAGTACTTC.